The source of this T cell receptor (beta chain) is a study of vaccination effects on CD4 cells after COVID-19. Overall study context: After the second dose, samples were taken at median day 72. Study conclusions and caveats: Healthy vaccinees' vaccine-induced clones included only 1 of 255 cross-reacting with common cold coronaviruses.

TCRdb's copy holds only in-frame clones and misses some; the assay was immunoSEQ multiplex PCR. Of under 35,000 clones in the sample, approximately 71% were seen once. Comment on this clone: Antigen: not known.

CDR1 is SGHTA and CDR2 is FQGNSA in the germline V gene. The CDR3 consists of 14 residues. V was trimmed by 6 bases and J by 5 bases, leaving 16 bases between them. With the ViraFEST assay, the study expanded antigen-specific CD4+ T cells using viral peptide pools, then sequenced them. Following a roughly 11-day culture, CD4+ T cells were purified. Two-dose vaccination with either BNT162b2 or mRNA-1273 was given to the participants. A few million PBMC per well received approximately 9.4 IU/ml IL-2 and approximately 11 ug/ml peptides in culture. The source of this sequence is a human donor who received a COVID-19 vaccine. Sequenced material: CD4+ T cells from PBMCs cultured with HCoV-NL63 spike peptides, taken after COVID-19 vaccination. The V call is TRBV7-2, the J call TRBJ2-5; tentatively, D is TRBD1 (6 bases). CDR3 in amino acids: CASSRGGFGETQYF. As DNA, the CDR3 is TGTGCCAGCAGTCGAGGGGGATTTGGGGAGACCCAGTACTTC.